This T cell receptor beta chain was retrieved from a study of cytomegalovirus exposure and HLA in healthy donors. V lost 5 bases to trimming and J lost 4 bases; unmatched junction nucleotides: 3. The germline CDR1 and CDR2 sequences are MNHNY and SVGAGI (reference sequence). The CDR3 extends over 14 amino acids. Study results and caveats: Later on, an analysis found that several of the most significant clusters appeared to be linked to common viral pathogens, which included parvovirus B19.

Concerning this clone itself: The target antigen is unknown.

Vbeta (60) and Jbeta (13) primers were used in the PCR. Profiling relied on immunoSEQ multiplex PCR, and the TCRdb table lists in-frame clones only, not all of them. Here the sample spans some 160,000 clones, 75% to 90% being singletons. The source material was PBMCs. The rearrangement joins TRBV6-6 to TRBJ1-1; the match to TRBD1 covers 11 bases. The TCR originated in a woman aged 18 to 35 in good health and CMV-seronegative. The CDR3 region is CASSGQGAGTEAFF. The CDR3 nucleotides read TGTGCCAGCAGTGGACAGGGGGCAGGCACTGAAGCTTTCTTT.